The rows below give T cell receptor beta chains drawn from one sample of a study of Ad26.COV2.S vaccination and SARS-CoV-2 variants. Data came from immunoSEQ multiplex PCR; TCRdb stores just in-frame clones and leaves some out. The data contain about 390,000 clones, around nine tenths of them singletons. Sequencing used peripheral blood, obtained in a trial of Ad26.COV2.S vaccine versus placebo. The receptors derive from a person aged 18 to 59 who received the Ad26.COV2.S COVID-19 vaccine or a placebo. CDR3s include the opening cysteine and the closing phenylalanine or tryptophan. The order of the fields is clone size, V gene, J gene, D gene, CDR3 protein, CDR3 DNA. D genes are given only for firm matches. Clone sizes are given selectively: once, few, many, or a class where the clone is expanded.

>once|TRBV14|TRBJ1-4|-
CASSHRGNEKLFF
TGTGCCAGCAGCCATCGAGGGAATGAAAAACTGTTTTTT
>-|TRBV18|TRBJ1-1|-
CASSPTPENTEAFF
TGTGCCAGCTCACCCACACCTGAGAACACTGAAGCTTTCTTT
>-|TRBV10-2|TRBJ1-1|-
CASSDVGATEAFF
TGCGCCAGCAGTGATGTCGGGGCCACTGAAGCTTTCTTT
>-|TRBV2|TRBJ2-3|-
CASTQGRISTDTQYF
TGTGCCAGCACCCAAGGACGGATTAGCACAGATACGCAGTATTTT
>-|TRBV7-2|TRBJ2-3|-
CASSLEPRGDTQYF
TGTGCCAGCAGCTTAGAGCCCCGGGGAGATACGCAGTATTTT
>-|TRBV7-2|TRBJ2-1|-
CASSYLSSYNEQFF
TGTGCCAGCAGCTATCTAAGCTCCTACAATGAGCAGTTCTTC
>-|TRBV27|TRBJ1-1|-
CASSLSRGNTEAFF
TGTGCCAGCAGTTTATCCAGGGGCAACACTGAAGCTTTCTTT
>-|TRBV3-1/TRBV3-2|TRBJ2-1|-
CASSPRGHNEQFF
TGTGCCAGCAGCCCCCGGGGCCACAATGAGCAGTTCTTC
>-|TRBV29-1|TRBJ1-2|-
CSVDAGLGYGYTF
TGCAGCGTTGACGCAGGGCTGGGGTATGGCTACACCTTC
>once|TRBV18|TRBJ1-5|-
CASSPLVGVKPQHF
TGTGCCAGCTCACCACTTGTAGGAGTTAAGCCCCAGCATTTT
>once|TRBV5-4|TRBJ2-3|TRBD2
CASSSGGGNTDTQYF
TGTGCCAGCAGCTCTGGCGGGGGGAACACAGATACGCAGTATTTT
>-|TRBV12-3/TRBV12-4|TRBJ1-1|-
CASTLGRAAFF
TGTGCCAGCACCCTAGGGAGGGCAGCTTTCTTT
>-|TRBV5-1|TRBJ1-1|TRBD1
CASSPEPDRGGGVAFF
TGCGCCAGCAGCCCGGAGCCCGACAGGGGAGGCGGGGTTGCTTTCTTT
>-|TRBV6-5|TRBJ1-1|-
CASSYEVERTEAFF
TGTGCCAGCAGTTACGAGGTGGAGCGAACTGAAGCTTTCTTT
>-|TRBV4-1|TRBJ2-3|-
CASSQLSRTRTDTQYF
TGCGCCAGCAGCCAGCTGAGCAGAACCCGCACAGATACGCAGTATTTT
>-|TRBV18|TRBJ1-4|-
CASSKEGRDNEKLFF
TGTGCCAGCTCAAAGGAAGGCCGAGATAATGAAAAACTGTTTTTT
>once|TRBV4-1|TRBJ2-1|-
CASSQEPTSYNEQFF
TGCGCCAGCAGCCAAGAGCCTACCTCCTACAATGAGCAGTTCTTC
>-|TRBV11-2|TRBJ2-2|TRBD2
CASSLAGGGELFF
TGTGCCAGCAGCTTAGCGGGGGGCGGGGAGCTGTTTTTT
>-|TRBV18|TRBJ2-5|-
CASSPENQETQYF
TGTGCCAGCTCACCGGAAAACCAAGAGACCCAGTACTTC
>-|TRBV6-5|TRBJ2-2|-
CASSLEGPNTGELFF
TGTGCCAGCAGCCTTGAGGGGCCAAACACCGGGGAGCTGTTTTTT
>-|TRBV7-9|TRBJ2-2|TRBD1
CASSTRTGLGTGELFF
TGTGCCAGCAGCACAAGGACAGGGTTGGGCACCGGGGAGCTGTTTTTT
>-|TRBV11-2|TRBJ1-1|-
CASSLGGFANTEAFF
TGTGCCAGCAGCTTAGGGGGGTTTGCGAACACTGAAGCTTTCTTT
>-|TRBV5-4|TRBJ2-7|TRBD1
CASSPSPGQGAHEQYF
TGTGCCAGCAGCCCCTCGCCGGGACAGGGGGCCCACGAGCAGTACTTC
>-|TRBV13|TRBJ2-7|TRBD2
CASSYEGLAGTRQYF
TGTGCCAGCAGTTACGAGGGGCTAGCGGGGACCCGGCAGTACTTC
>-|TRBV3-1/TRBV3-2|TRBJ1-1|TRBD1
CASSLGTGRGQAFF
TGTGCCAGCAGCCTGGGGACAGGGAGAGGGCAAGCTTTCTTT
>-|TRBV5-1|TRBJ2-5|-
CASSLGKIYRETQYF
TGCGCCAGCAGCCTAGGGAAAATATACAGAGAGACCCAGTACTTC
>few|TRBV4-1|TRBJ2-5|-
CASSSGGSGRWETQYF
TGCGCCAGCAGCTCAGGGGGGTCGGGTAGGTGGGAGACCCAGTACTTC
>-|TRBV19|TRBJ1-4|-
CASSPLWGELFF
TGTGCCAGCTCTCCGTTATGGGGGGAACTGTTTTTT
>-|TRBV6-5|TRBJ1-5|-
CASSTRTGYQPQHF
TGTGCCAGCAGTACCCGGACGGGATATCAGCCCCAGCATTTT
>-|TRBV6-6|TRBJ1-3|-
CASSYQGGGNTIYF
TGTGCCAGCAGTTACCAGGGAGGAGGAAACACCATATATTTT
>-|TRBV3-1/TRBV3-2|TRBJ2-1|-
CASSPGRGSSYNEQFF
TGTGCCAGCAGCCCCGGTAGGGGGAGCTCCTACAATGAGCAGTTCTTC
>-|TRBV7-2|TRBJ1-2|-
CASSLVPQGYEAFGYTF
TGTGCCAGCAGCTTAGTCCCACAGGGTTACGAGGCTTTTGGCTACACCTTC
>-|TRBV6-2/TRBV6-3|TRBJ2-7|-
CASSDGHRYEQYF
TGTGCCAGCAGTGATGGACACAGATACGAGCAGTACTTC
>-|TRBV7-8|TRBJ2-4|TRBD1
CASSLVLGTGLVNIQYF
TGTGCCAGCAGCTTAGTTCTGGGGACAGGGTTAGTCAACATTCAGTACTTC
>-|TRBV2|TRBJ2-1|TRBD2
CASRVTSGVEEQFF
TGTGCCAGCAGGGTGACTAGCGGGGTGGAGGAGCAGTTCTTC
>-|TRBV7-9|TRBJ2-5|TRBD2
CASRDGASGAETQYF
TGTGCCAGCAGGGACGGGGCTAGCGGGGCAGAGACCCAGTACTTC
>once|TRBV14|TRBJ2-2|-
CASSRTANTGELFF
TGTGCCAGCAGCCGGACGGCGAACACCGGGGAGCTGTTTTTT
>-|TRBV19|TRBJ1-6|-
CASSIDQGSAPLHF
TGTGCCAGTAGTATAGACCAGGGGAGTGCACCCCTCCACTTT
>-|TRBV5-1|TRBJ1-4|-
CASSLFTGSVATNEKLFF
TGCGCCAGCAGCTTGTTTACAGGGTCCGTTGCAACTAATGAAAAACTGTTTTTT
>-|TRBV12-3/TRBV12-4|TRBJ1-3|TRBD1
CASSVDRANTIYF
TGTGCCAGCAGTGTCGACAGGGCGAACACCATATATTTT
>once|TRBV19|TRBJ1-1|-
CASRAGNTEAFF
TGTGCCAGTAGGGCAGGGAACACTGAAGCTTTCTTT
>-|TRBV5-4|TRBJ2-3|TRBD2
CASSFRTSGGGTDTQYF
TGTGCCAGCAGCTTTCGGACTAGCGGGGGGGGCACAGATACGCAGTATTTT
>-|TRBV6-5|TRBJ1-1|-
CASSKTGNTEAFF
TGTGCCAGCAGTAAGACAGGGAACACTGAAGCTTTCTTT
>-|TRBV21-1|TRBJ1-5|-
CASSVLDRGQPQHF
TGTGCCAGCAGCGTCCTGGACAGGGGCCAGCCCCAGCATTTT
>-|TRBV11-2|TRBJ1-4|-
CASAARLASTNEKLFF
TGTGCCAGTGCGGCTCGTTTGGCGTCAACTAATGAAAAACTGTTTTTT
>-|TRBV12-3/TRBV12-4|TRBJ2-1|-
CASSRNNEQFF
TGTGCCAGCAGCCGTAACAATGAGCAGTTCTTC
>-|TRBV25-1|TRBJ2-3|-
CASSEGRGRSDTQYF
TGTGCCAGCAGTGAGGGTCGGGGGAGGTCAGATACGCAGTATTTT
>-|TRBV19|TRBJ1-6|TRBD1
CASRSALGTGSRSYNSPLHF
TGTGCCAGTAGGTCAGCGCTCGGGACAGGGTCTAGGTCCTATAATTCACCCCTCCACTTT
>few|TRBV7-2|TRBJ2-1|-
CASSLAAASRSEQFF
TGTGCCAGCAGCTTAGCGGCGGCTAGCCGTAGTGAGCAGTTCTTC
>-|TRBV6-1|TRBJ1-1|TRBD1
CASSAAQGVTEAFF
TGTGCCAGCAGTGCAGCTCAGGGGGTGACTGAAGCTTTCTTT
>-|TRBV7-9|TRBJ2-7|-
CASSRGTGIYEQYF
TGTGCCAGCAGTAGGGGGACTGGAATTTACGAGCAGTACTTC
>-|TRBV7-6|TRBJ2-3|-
CASSLITESTDTQYF
TGTGCCAGCAGCTTAATAACGGAGAGCACAGATACGCAGTATTTT
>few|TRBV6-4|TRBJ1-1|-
CASSNNMNTEAFF
TGTGCCAGCAGCAATAACATGAACACTGAAGCTTTCTTT
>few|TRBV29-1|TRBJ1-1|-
CSVVGGEATEAFF
TGCAGCGTTGTGGGGGGTGAGGCCACTGAAGCTTTCTTT
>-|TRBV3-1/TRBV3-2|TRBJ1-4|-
CASSPRTREFKLFF
TGTGCCAGCAGCCCCCGGACGAGGGAGTTCAAACTGTTTTTT
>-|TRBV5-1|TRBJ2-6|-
CASSLPRRQSFVPGANVLTF
TGCGCCAGCAGCTTGCCCCGCCGACAGAGCTTTGTACCTGGGGCCAACGTCCTGACTTTC
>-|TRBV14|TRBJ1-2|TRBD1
CASSRTGTGAGYTF
TGTGCCAGCAGCCGAACCGGGACAGGTGCTGGCTACACCTTC
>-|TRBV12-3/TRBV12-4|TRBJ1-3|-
CASSTNGNTIYF
TGTGCCAGCAGTACCAACGGAAACACCATATATTTT
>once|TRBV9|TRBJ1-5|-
CASSEGSSNQPQHF
TGTGCCAGCAGCGAAGGCAGTAGCAATCAGCCCCAGCATTTT